The 29 T cell receptor beta chains reported below all come from one sample, sequenced in a study of cytomegalovirus exposure and HLA in healthy donors. The PCR had 60 Vbeta and 13 Jbeta primers. TCRdb's copy holds only in-frame clones and misses some; the assay was immunoSEQ multiplex PCR. The data contain nearly 110,000 clones, around two thirds of them seen just once; the ten biggest clones take up 14%. Sequencing was performed on PBMCs. The receptors here all came from a woman aged 40 to 50 in good health and CMV-seropositive.

The chain carries TRBV19 and TRBJ2-7, with 7 bases matching TRBD2. CDR3 size: 15 residues. V shed 0 bases, J shed 3 bases, and the junction held 5 bases outside the gene matches. Germline values: CDR1 LNHDA, CDR2 SQIVND (reference sequence). This CDR3 reads CASSIEAGVGYEQYF. For the CDR3, the DNA is TGTGCCAGTAGTATAGAGGCGGGGGTCGGCTACGAGCAGTACTTC.

The chain recombines TRBV9 with TRBJ1-5; D unresolved. The CDR3 sequence is 15 residues long. Looked up from germline, CDR1 is SGDLS and CDR2 is YYNGEE. V was pared by 0 bases and J by 5 bases, with 12 bases between. CDR3 nucleotides: TGTGCCAGCAGCGTAGGGGAGGGTAGGGATCAGCCCCAGCATTTT. Its translation is CASSVGEGRDQPQHF.

The CDR3: CASSLKGTGSGYTF. CDR3 DNA sequence: TGTGCCAGCAGCTTAAAGGGGACAGGGTCAGGCTACACCTTC. V is TRBV7-3 and J is TRBJ1-2; TRBD1 aligns across 9 bases. Germline V gene data show CDR1 as SGHTA and CDR2 as FQGTGA. V shed 1 base, J shed 8 bases, and the junction held 5 bases outside the gene matches. This CDR3 contains 14 residues. Complete variable domain (other parts from reference TRBV7-3 and TRBJ1-2): GAGVSQTPSNKVTEKGKYVELRCDPISGHTALYWYRQSLGQGPEFLIYFQGTGAADDSGLPNDRFFAVRPEGSVSTLKIQRTERGDSAVYLCASSLKGTGSGYTFGSGTRLTVV.

The J gene is TRBJ2-7, the V gene TRBV5-4, with 8 bases fitting TRBD1. Germline lookup yields CDR1 SGHNT and CDR2 YYREEE (reference sequence). CDR3 length: 14 amino acids. The V segment lost 1 base and the J segment 0 bases; nucleotides outside the gene matches: 0. In DNA, the CDR3 is TGTGCCAGCAGCTTGCAGGGGGCCTCCTACGAGCAGTACTTC. Translated: CASSLQGASYEQYF. The variable domain in full, with the rest retrieved from reference TRBV5-4 and TRBJ2-7, is ETGVTQSPTHLIKTRGQQVTLRCSSQSGHNTVSWYQQALGQGPQFIFQYYREEENGRGNFPPRFSGLQFPNYSSELNVNALELDDSALYLCASSLQGASYEQYFGPGTRLTVT.

The V gene is TRBV5-1, the J gene TRBJ2-5; D is possibly TRBD1 (6 bases). Germline V gene lookup returns CDR1 SGHRS and CDR2 YFSETQ. The CDR3 is 16 residues long. V lost 0 bases to trimming and J lost 2 bases, with 14 bases between them. CDR3 in amino acids: CASSLGPRGGQETQYF. The DNA of the CDR3 is TGCGCCAGCAGCTTGGGGCCAAGAGGGGGACAAGAGACCCAGTACTTC.

This chain uses TRBV9 with TRBJ2-7; 10 bases align to TRBD1. Germline V gene data show CDR1 as SGDLS and CDR2 as YYNGEE. The CDR3 consists of 14 residues. J was trimmed by 2 bases and V by 4 bases; bases with no gene match: 3. CDR3 nucleotides: TGTGCCAGCAGCACCGGGACAGGGGCCTACGAGCAGTACTTC. Protein sequence: CASSTGTGAYEQYF.

V usage is TRBV4-2 and J usage is TRBJ1-2; TRBD1 matches 7 bases. Germline V gene lookup returns CDR1 LGHNA and CDR2 YNFKEQ. CDR3 size: 15 residues. The J segment lost 6 bases and the V segment lost 1 base, leaving 8 bases of the junction unmatched. The CDR3 nucleotides read TGTGCCAGCAGCCAAGGACAGGGTATTAGTCATGGCTACACCTTC. Translating gives CASSQGQGISHGYTF.

The rearrangement joins TRBV18 to TRBJ1-6; D is possibly TRBD1 (6 bases). The CDR3 is 14 amino acids. Germline V CDR1 and CDR2: KGHSH, LQKENI. V was shortened by 2 bases and J by 7 bases, with 9 bases between the two germline ends. This chain's CDR3 is CASSPRTENSPLHF. The CDR3, as DNA: TGTGCCAGCTCACCAAGGACAGAAAATTCACCCCTCCACTTT.

The gene calls are TRBV10-3 and TRBJ1-1, with a tentative D call TRBD1 (6 bases). Germline loops: CDR1 ENHRY, CDR2 SYGVKD. This CDR3 spans 12 amino acids. V was trimmed by 6 bases and J by 5 bases, leaving 10 bases between them. Written as DNA, the CDR3 is TGTGCCATCAGGGGAGGGGGTACTGAAGCTTTCTTT. Residues: CAIRGGGTEAFF.

V usage is TRBV19 and J usage is TRBJ2-7, with 10 bases matching TRBD1. CDR1 is LNHDA, CDR2 SQIVND, per germline (reference sequence). V lost 6 bases, J lost 7 bases, and 9 bases stayed unmatched. The CDR3 extends over 14 amino acids. CDR3 region: CASSPGQGWGEQYF. The CDR3 DNA reads TGTGCCAGTAGCCCGGGACAGGGGTGGGGAGAGCAGTACTTC.

The rearrangement joins TRBV25-1 to TRBJ2-2, with 10 bases aligning to TRBD1. V was pared by 8 bases and J by 5 bases, with 8 bases of the junction left unmatched. CDR3 length: 15 amino acids. Germline loops: CDR1 MGHDK, CDR2 SYGVNS. Here the CDR3 reads CASAPGQGLTGELFF. The CDR3, as DNA: TGTGCCAGCGCACCGGGACAGGGGTTGACCGGGGAGCTGTTTTTT.

The J gene is TRBJ2-3, the V gene TRBV6-4, with 9 nucleotides matching TRBD1. The CDR3 totals 15 residues. The germline CDR1 and CDR2 sequences are MRHNA and SNTAGT. V lost 6 bases and J lost 4; bases outside the gene matches: 8. The CDR3 coding sequence is TGTGCCAGCAGACCCGGGACAGGGCCAGCAGATACGCAGTATTTT. Its protein is CASRPGTGPADTQYF.

The chain carries TRBV7-9 and TRBJ2-3, with 11 bases fitting TRBD2. CDR3 length: 15 amino acids. In germline, CDR1 is SEHNR, CDR2 FQNEAQ (reference sequence). V trimming: 5 bases; J trimming: 1 base; junction bases outside the gene matches: 2. Written as DNA, the CDR3 is TGTGCCAGCAGCACGACTAGCGGGGGCACAGATACGCAGTATTTT. Translated, it gives CASSTTSGGTDTQYF.

This chain uses TRBV4-2 with TRBJ2-7; 16 nucleotides agree with TRBD2. V shed 1 base, J shed 5 bases, and the junction held 2 bases outside the gene matches. The length of the CDR3 is 16 residues. Germline V gene sequence: CDR1 LGHNA, CDR2 YNFKEQ. The chain's CDR3 is CASSQAGLAGGDEQYF. For the CDR3, the DNA is TGTGCCAGCAGCCAAGCGGGACTAGCGGGGGGGGACGAGCAGTACTTC.

The genes are TRBV5-1 and TRBJ1-4; a weak D match, TRBD1 (6 bases). The CDR3 totals 14 residues. Trimming removed 3 bases from V and 8 bases from J, with 14 bases in between. The V gene's germline CDR1 is SGHRS and CDR2 YFSETQ. CDR3: CASSSTGSSEKLFF. The DNA for the CDR3 is TGCGCCAGCAGCTCCACAGGGAGTAGCGAAAAACTGTTTTTT.

The chain carries TRBV30 and TRBJ1-5; the D is unclear. Germline V gives CDR1 GTSNPN, CDR2 SVGIG (reference sequence). The CDR3 is made up of 14 amino acids. Trimming stripped 4 bases from V and 7 bases from J, with 17 bases between. For the CDR3, the DNA is TGTGCCTGGAAAGGAGGCACCCCTCACCAGCCCCAGCATTTT. This gives the protein CAWKGGTPHQPQHF.

The V and J genes are TRBV5-3 and TRBJ1-1, with a tentative D call TRBD1 (5 bases). Being an ORF, TRBV5-3 has a function that is uncertain. Trimming cost V 2 bases and J 0 bases, with 23 bases left between them. CDR3 length equals 19 residues. In DNA, the CDR3 is TGTGCCAGAAGCTTTCAGGGCCCGGAATCCTTTCAGATGAACACTGAAGCTTTCTTT. The encoded protein is CARSFQGPESFQMNTEAFF.

The rearrangement joins TRBV5-4 to TRBJ1-6, with 7 bases that match TRBD1. The V gene end was trimmed by 0 bases and the J gene end by 7 bases; junction bases not matched to a gene: 4. The CDR3 consists of 15 residues. Germline assignment: CDR1 SGHNT and CDR2 YYREEE (reference sequence). The CDR3 spells CASSLADRPNSPLHF. The DNA of the CDR3 is TGTGCCAGCAGCTTGGCGGACAGGCCGAATTCACCCCTCCACTTT.

A word on this clone: One end of the junction fails to match germline, which may point to a read error. V usage is TRBV7-9 and J usage is TRBJ2-1, with a possible D match to TRBD1 (5 bases). This CDR3 region has 16 residues. Germline loops: CDR1 SEHNR, CDR2 FQNEAQ (reference sequence). The DNA for the CDR3 is TGTTCCAGCAGCCAACAGGTTCCCAGCTCCTACAATGAGCAGTTCTTC. Translated: CSSSQQVPSSYNEQFF.

This rearrangement joins TRBV28 to TRBJ2-7; TRBD1 matches at 7 bases. This CDR3 spans 14 amino acids. The trim removed 5 bases at V and 4 bases at J, leaving 8 bases unmatched. Germline V gene lookup returns CDR1 MDHEN and CDR2 SYDVKM. Here the CDR3 DNA reads TGTGCCAGCAGTAAGGGGGCTGATTCATACGAGCAGTACTTC. Protein: CASSKGADSYEQYF.

The chain recombines TRBV28 with TRBJ1-6; 8 bases agree with TRBD1. This CDR3 contains 17 residues. The V gene end was trimmed by 6 bases and the J gene end by 2 bases; junction bases not matched to a gene: 9. CDR1 and CDR2 (germline): MDHEN, SYDVKM. The CDR3 region is CASSLPAGGPYNSPLHF. For the CDR3, the DNA is TGTGCCAGCAGCCTACCCGCAGGGGGCCCCTATAATTCACCCCTCCACTTT.

The genes are TRBV6-1 and TRBJ1-1; D gene unclear. The V gene's germline CDR1 is MNHNS and CDR2 SASEGT. This CDR3 is 14 amino acids long. The V gene lost 5 bases and the J gene lost 1 base, with 11 bases spanning the gap. The CDR3 coding sequence is TGTGCCAGCAGTACGAGACCAGGGAACACTGAAGCTTTCTTT. The encoded protein is CASSTRPGNTEAFF.

The chain is built from TRBV4-3 and TRBJ1-6, with D possibly matching TRBD1 (6 bases). The CDR3 length is 15 residues. Germline values: CDR1 LGHNA, CDR2 YSLEER. Trimming stripped 3 bases from V and 7 bases from J, with 13 bases between. This chain's CDR3 is CASSHRTEENSPLHF. CDR3 nucleotide sequence: TGCGCCAGCAGCCATCGGACAGAAGAGAATTCACCCCTCCACTTT.

The rearrangement joins TRBV4-2 to TRBJ1-2; weak D call: TRBD1 (6 bases). The V end lost 0 bases, the J end lost 6 bases, and 14 bases lay between the germline ends. From germline, CDR1 is LGHNA and CDR2 YNFKEQ. CDR3 length: 15 amino acids. This CDR3 is CASSQDNGQGNGYTF. The CDR3 bases are TGTGCCAGCAGCCAAGATAATGGGCAGGGGAATGGCTACACCTTC.

The rearrangement links TRBV6-5 to TRBJ1-2; D remains ambiguous. The CDR3 runs to 15 residues. Germline V gene sequence: CDR1 MNHEY, CDR2 SVGAGI. V lost 0 bases and J 5 bases, leaving 13 bases between the germline ends. In nucleotides, the CDR3 is TGTGCCAGCAGTTACTCGATCGGGAGCCCATATGGCTACACCTTC. Protein sequence: CASSYSIGSPYGYTF.

This clone was observed a handful of times. The chain joins TRBV18 to TRBJ2-3, with a weak D call TRBD1 (5 bases). V lost 2 bases and J 6 bases, leaving 12 bases between the germline ends. Per the germline V gene, CDR1 is KGHSH and CDR2 is LQKENI. This CDR3 is built from 14 residues. The CDR3 sequence is CASSPGRGADTQYF. CDR3 DNA: TGTGCCAGCTCACCAGGGCGTGGGGCGGATACGCAGTATTTT.

The chain couples TRBV7-2 to TRBJ2-6, with D tentatively TRBD1 (5 bases). V gave up 1 base and J gave up 4 bases, with 8 bases separating them. The CDR3 consists of 15 residues. CDR1 is SGHTA and CDR2 is FQGNSA in the germline V gene. This chain's CDR3 is CASSLGTFGANVLTF. CDR3 nucleotides: TGTGCCAGCAGCTTAGGGACATTCGGGGCCAACGTCCTGACTTTC.

The rearrangement uses TRBV7-8 and TRBJ2-7; no firm D call. There are 15 residues in the CDR3. Trimming stripped 2 bases from V and 5 bases from J, with 16 bases between. CDR1 SGHVS and CDR2 FQNEAQ come from the germline V gene. CDR3 loop: CASSLLAAARNEQYF. The CDR3 DNA is TGTGCCAGCAGCTTACTCGCGGCCGCGAGGAACGAGCAGTACTTC. The complete variable domain, with remaining parts taken from reference TRBV7-8 and TRBJ2-7, reads GAGVSQSPRYKVAKRGQDVALRCDPISGHVSLFWYQQALGQGPEFLTYFQNEAQLDKSGLPSDRFFAERPEGSVSTLKIQRTQQEDSAVYLCASSLLAAARNEQYFGPGTRLTVT.

There are a few counts of this clone. The V call is TRBV11-3, the J call TRBJ2-5, with a weak D call TRBD1 (7 bases). Trimming removed 1 base from V and 4 bases from J, with 22 bases in between. Germline V gives CDR1 SGHNT, CDR2 YENEEA. The CDR3 consists of 18 residues. In DNA form, the CDR3 reads TGTGCCAGCAGCTTAGGTTTACTAGCCGGTCCAGGGGGAGAGACCCAGTACTTC. Encoded protein: CASSLGLLAGPGGETQYF.